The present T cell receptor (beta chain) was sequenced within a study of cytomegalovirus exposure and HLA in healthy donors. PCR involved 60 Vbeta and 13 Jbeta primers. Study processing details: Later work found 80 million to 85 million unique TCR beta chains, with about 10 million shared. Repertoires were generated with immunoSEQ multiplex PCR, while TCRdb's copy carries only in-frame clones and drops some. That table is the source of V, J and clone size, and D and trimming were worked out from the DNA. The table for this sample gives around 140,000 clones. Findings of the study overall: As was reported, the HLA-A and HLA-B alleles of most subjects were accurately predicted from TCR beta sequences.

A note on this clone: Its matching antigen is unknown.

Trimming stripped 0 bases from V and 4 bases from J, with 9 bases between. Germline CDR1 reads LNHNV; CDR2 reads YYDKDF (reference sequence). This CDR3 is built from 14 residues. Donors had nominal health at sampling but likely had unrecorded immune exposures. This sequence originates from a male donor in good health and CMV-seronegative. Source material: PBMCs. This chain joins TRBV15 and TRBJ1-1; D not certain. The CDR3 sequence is CATSRDRRGTEAFF. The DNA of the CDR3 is TGTGCCACCAGCAGAGATAGACGAGGCACTGAAGCTTTCTTT.